Here is one T cell receptor (beta chain) with its context. Trimming took off 7 bases at V and 1 base at J, with 15 bases between the two ends. Looked up from germline, CDR1 is LGHNT and CDR2 is FRNRAP. The CDR3 has 15 amino acids. Authors' data handling: The authors estimated nucleated cell counts from reference gene primer amplification. Measured with immunoSEQ multiplex PCR; TCRdb has only the in-frame clones, and not every one. V and J calls and clone size are given by that table; D and trimming were obtained from the DNA. The table lists approximately 72,000 clones, nearly 90% of them singletons, with roughly 29% in the top ten. This record comes from a study of blood T cell repertoires in COVID-19. For the study at large: T cells, B-cell-depleted T cells, or PBMCs provided the cDNA or gDNA that served as material.

The rearrangement uses TRBV12-5 and TRBJ2-3, with D possibly matching TRBD2 (6 bases). The source material was peripheral blood. This TCR was sampled from a man in his fifties or sixties with acute or convalescent COVID-19. The CDR3 here is CASAPGTWGTDTQYF. CDR3 bases: TGTGCTAGTGCCCCCGGGACTTGGGGCACAGATACGCAGTATTTT.